The TCR beta chain under discussion was sequenced for a study of cytomegalovirus exposure and HLA in healthy donors. Findings and limits, study-wide: According to the study, 150 to 200 TCR beta chains were cytomegalovirus-associated. It was reportedly the case that the classifier diagnosed cytomegalovirus status with high specificity and sensitivity. Confirmation in vitro established that a few CMV-associated chains were specific for CMV antigens.

The CDR3 sequence is 15 residues long. Germline V gene sequence: CDR1 SGHAT, CDR2 FQNNGV. V was pared by 1 base and J by 8 bases, with 3 bases of the junction left unmatched. Profiled with immunoSEQ multiplex PCR; TCRdb holds only in-frame clones, not every one. The sample includes tens of thousands of clones, 70% to 90% seen only once; the top ten take approximately 3%. Of note for this clone: Antigen specificity is unknown.

The chain recombines TRBV11-2 with TRBJ2-1, with 12 bases matching TRBD2. The receptor comes from a young man in good health and CMV-seronegative. Sequencing used PBMCs. This chain's CDR3 is CASSLGTSGVYEQFF. CDR3 nucleotide sequence: TGTGCCAGCAGCTTAGGGACTAGCGGGGTATATGAGCAGTTCTTC.